A selection of T cell receptor beta chains follows, all from one sample in a study of blood T cell repertoires in COVID-19. Assay used: immunoSEQ multiplex PCR; TCRdb lists only in-frame clones, some missing. Among 140,000 to 150,000 clones listed, 80% to 85% were seen once. What was sequenced was peripheral blood. Receptors originate from a human donor in a cohort sampled during active COVID-19. The CDR3 runs from the conserved cysteine through the conserved F or W. The D gene is left open where the match is weak. Rows give clone size only sometimes, using once, few, many, or a class for an expanded clone.

v_gene: TRBV4-1; abundance: NA; d_gene: NA; j_gene: TRBJ2-5; CDR3aa: CASSQARAEETQYF; CDR3nt: TGCGCCAGCAGCCAAGCTCGCGCGGAAGAGACCCAGTACTTC
v_gene: TRBV3-1/TRBV3-2; abundance: once; d_gene: TRBD1; j_gene: TRBJ1-1; CDR3aa: CASSPTSSYRGLMNTEAFF; CDR3nt: TGTGCCAGCAGCCCCACCTCCTCCTACAGGGGGCTCATGAACACTGAAGCTTTCTTT
v_gene: TRBV28; abundance: once; d_gene: NA; j_gene: TRBJ2-7; CDR3aa: CASSLPGSATEQYF; CDR3nt: TGTGCCAGCAGCCTCCCGGGGTCCGCGACCGAGCAGTACTTC
v_gene: TRBV29-1; abundance: NA; d_gene: TRBD1; j_gene: TRBJ1-5; CDR3aa: CSVSLHPGTGDQPQHF; CDR3nt: TGCAGCGTTTCCCTACACCCCGGGACAGGGGATCAGCCCCAGCATTTT
v_gene: TRBV20-1; abundance: NA; d_gene: NA; j_gene: TRBJ2-3; CDR3aa: CSASSSAGLSTDTQYF; CDR3nt: TGCAGTGCTAGTAGTTCTGCGGGGCTTAGCACAGATACGCAGTATTTT
v_gene: TRBV7-8; abundance: NA; d_gene: NA; j_gene: TRBJ1-1; CDR3aa: CASSLEQLSTEAFF; CDR3nt: TGTGCCAGCAGCTTAGAACAGTTAAGCACTGAAGCTTTCTTT
v_gene: TRBV6-1; abundance: NA; d_gene: TRBD1; j_gene: TRBJ1-2; CDR3aa: CASSEDNRGYGYTF; CDR3nt: TGTGCCAGCAGTGAAGACAACAGGGGTTATGGCTACACCTTC
v_gene: TRBV7-2; abundance: NA; d_gene: TRBD1; j_gene: TRBJ2-2; CDR3aa: CASSPPWGGQGIPGELFF; CDR3nt: TGTGCCAGCAGCCCCCCCTGGGGGGGACAGGGGATTCCCGGGGAGCTGTTTTTT
v_gene: TRBV15; abundance: once; d_gene: NA; j_gene: TRBJ1-2; CDR3aa: CATSKRGGIGYGYTF; CDR3nt: TGTGCCACCAGCAAAAGGGGGGGGATTGGATATGGCTACACCTTC
v_gene: TRBV10-3; abundance: once; d_gene: NA; j_gene: TRBJ2-5; CDR3aa: CAISESRGSETQYF; CDR3nt: TGTGCCATCAGTGAGTCAAGGGGGTCTGAGACCCAGTACTTC
v_gene: TRBV19; abundance: NA; d_gene: TRBD2; j_gene: TRBJ2-2; CDR3aa: CASNRLAGGLETGELFF; CDR3nt: TGTGCCAGTAATCGGCTAGCGGGGGGGCTGGAGACCGGGGAGCTGTTTTTT
v_gene: TRBV21-1; abundance: NA; d_gene: NA; j_gene: TRBJ1-4; CDR3aa: CASSKDSVGEKLFF; CDR3nt: TGTGCCAGCAGCAAAGACTCCGTCGGTGAAAAACTGTTTTTT
v_gene: TRBV6-2/TRBV6-3; abundance: NA; d_gene: TRBD2; j_gene: TRBJ2-5; CDR3aa: CASSYSGLAGGETQYF; CDR3nt: TGTGCCAGCAGTTACTCGGGGCTAGCGGGGGGAGAGACCCAGTACTTC
v_gene: TRBV27; abundance: NA; d_gene: TRBD1; j_gene: TRBJ1-1; CDR3aa: CASSPRTGLAMNTEAFF; CDR3nt: TGTGCCAGCAGTCCCCGGACAGGGCTGGCGATGAACACTGAAGCTTTCTTT
v_gene: TRBV18; abundance: NA; d_gene: NA; j_gene: TRBJ1-4; CDR3aa: CASSLGGYEKLFF; CDR3nt: TGTGCCAGCTCATTAGGGGGATATGAAAAACTGTTTTTT
v_gene: TRBV5-4; abundance: once; d_gene: NA; j_gene: TRBJ1-2; CDR3aa: CASSLNSANYGYTF; CDR3nt: TGTGCCAGCAGCTTGAATTCAGCTAACTATGGCTACACCTTC
v_gene: TRBV5-1; abundance: NA; d_gene: NA; j_gene: TRBJ1-2; CDR3aa: CASSLIETTGYTF; CDR3nt: TGCGCCAGCAGCTTGATTGAGACAACTGGCTACACCTTC